This entry describes one T cell receptor (beta chain). Its antigen is as yet unknown. Deletions cut 3 bases from V and 3 bases from J, with 8 bases between. CDR1 is SEHNR, CDR2 FQNEAQ, per germline (reference sequence). This CDR3 contains 13 residues. TCRdb re-derived calls from the 5' RACE reads in MiXCR, one entry per CDR3 protein. The sample lists about 360,000 distinct CDR3 sequences, 20% seen once, with roughly 13% in the top ten. This record comes from a study of CD8 T cells in ankylosing spondylitis. Findings of the study overall: Significantly higher representation of disease-linked clones was reported for matched ankylosing spondylitis synovial fluid. Within peripheral blood, clones linked to disease were CD8+ and relatively rare. Seven or eight highly homologous variants made up a TCR beta motif, and this motif appeared characteristic of ankylosing spondylitis blood.

This TCR was sampled from a male donor with ankylosing spondylitis or in good health (not recorded which). The J gene is TRBJ2-5, the V gene TRBV7-9; a weak D match, TRBD1 (6 bases). The sequencing sample was made of blood, either unsorted or a sorted T cell fraction (not recorded which). In DNA form, the CDR3 reads TGTGCCAGCAGCTTGAGACAGGAAGAGACCCAGTACTTC. Its protein product is CASSLRQEETQYF.